This T cell receptor (beta chain) is from a study of T-cell memory formation after mild COVID-19. There are 15 residues in the CDR3. V was cut by 5 bases and J by 4 bases, with 17 bases left in between. From germline, CDR1 is SGHTA and CDR2 FQGNSA. TCRdb called the 5' RACE reads again in MiXCR, with one record for every CDR3 protein. The sample includes around 210,000 distinct CDR3 sequences, 9.5% to 10% of them seen just once. The chain uses TRBV7-2 and TRBJ1-2; D is possibly TRBD1 (5 bases). The receptor was derived from a man younger than 35 who had mild COVID-19 (a few samples of this study predate the infection). Cell type and time point are not known. The sample consisted of PBMCs or a T cell subset sorted from them (not recorded which). The CDR3 sequence: CASSRDPPGLYGYTF. CDR3 DNA: TGTGCCAGCAGCCGAGACCCCCCAGGGCTCTATGGCTACACCTTC.